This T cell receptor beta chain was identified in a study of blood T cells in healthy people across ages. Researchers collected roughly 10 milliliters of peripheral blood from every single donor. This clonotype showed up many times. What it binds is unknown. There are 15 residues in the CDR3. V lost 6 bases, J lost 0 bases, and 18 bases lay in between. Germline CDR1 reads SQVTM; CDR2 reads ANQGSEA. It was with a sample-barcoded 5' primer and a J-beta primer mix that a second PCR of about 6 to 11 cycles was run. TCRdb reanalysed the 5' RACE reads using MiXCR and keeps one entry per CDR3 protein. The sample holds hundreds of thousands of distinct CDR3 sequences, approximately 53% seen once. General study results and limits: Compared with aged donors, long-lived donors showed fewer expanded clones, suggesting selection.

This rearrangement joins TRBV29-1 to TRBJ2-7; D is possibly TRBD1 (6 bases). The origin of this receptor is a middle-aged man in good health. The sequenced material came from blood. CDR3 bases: TGCAGCGTATTTGGGACAACCACAAACTCCTACGAGCAGTACTTC. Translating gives CSVFGTTTNSYEQYF.